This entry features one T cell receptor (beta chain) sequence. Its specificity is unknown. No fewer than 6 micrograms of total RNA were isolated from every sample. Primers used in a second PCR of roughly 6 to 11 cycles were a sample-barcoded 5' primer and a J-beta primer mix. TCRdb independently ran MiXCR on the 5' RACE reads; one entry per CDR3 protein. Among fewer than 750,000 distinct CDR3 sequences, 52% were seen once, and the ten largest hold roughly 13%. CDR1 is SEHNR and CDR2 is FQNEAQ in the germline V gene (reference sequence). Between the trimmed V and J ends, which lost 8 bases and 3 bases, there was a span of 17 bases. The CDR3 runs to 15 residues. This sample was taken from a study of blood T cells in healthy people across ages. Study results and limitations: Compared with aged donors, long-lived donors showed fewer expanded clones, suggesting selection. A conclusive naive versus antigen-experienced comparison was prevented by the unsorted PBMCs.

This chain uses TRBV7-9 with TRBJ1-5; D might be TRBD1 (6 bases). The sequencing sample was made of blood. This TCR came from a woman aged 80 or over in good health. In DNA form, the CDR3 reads TGTGCCAGCGCTAGGGGCACAGGGATCAATCAGCCCCAGCATTTT. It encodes CASARGTGINQPQHF.